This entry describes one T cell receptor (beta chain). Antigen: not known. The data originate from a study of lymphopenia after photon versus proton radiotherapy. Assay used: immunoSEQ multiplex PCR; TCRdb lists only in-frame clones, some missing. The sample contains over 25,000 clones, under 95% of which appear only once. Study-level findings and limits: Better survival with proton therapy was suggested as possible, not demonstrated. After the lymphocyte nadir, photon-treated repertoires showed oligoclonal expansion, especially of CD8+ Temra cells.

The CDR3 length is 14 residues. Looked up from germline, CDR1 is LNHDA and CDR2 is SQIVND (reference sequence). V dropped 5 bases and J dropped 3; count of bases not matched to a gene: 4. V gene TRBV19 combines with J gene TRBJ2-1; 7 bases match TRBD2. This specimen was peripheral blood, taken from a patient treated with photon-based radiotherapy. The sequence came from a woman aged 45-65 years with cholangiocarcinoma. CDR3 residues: CASSLGTIYNEQFF. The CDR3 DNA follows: TGTGCCAGTAGTCTCGGGACTATCTACAATGAGCAGTTCTTC.